This T cell receptor beta chain was profiled in a study of T cell responses to AZD1222 COVID-19 vaccine. Study outcomes and limitations: Among AZD1222 vaccinees, only six were seropositive at baseline. The study found Spike-specific TCR breadth and depth rose after two AZD1222 doses.

Concerning this clone: Its antigen is as yet unknown.

TCRdb keeps only in-frame clones here, not all; method: immunoSEQ multiplex PCR. The sample lists approximately 99,000 clones; nearly 90% were seen once. The CDR3 has 17 residues. Deletions cut 2 bases from V and 1 base from J, with 14 bases between. CDR1 and CDR2 (germline): SNHLY, FYNNEI. The receptor was isolated from an adult in good health. The chain carries TRBV2 and TRBJ2-2; D is perhaps TRBD2 (5 bases). The sample in question was peripheral blood, obtained on day 0 of AZD1222 vaccination. DNA of the CDR3: TGTGCCAGCAGTGAAACCCCACCCGGACTGAACACCGGGGAGCTGTTTTTT. Translating gives CASSETPPGLNTGELFF.